This TCR beta chain was captured by sequencing in a study of post-analysis software for immune sequencing data. Study information: The disease courses covered relapsing-remitting, secondary progressive and progressive-relapsing multiple sclerosis.

Built from TCR beta cDNA, the libraries had unique molecular identifiers in them. From around 0.96 to 9.9 million T cells, roughly 0.5 million cDNA molecules were obtained. TCRdb reanalysed the PCR reads using MiXCR and keeps one entry per CDR3 protein. The sample lists about 540,000 distinct CDR3 sequences, less than 40% occurring once. Whole-study findings and limits: Strong co-clustering by F measure was seen for same-batch samples. Comparison with controls showed significantly lower normalized Chao1 diversity in multiple sclerosis patients.

Turning to this clonotype: Its antigen is undetermined.

The source of this sequence is a girl aged 2-17 years with multiple sclerosis. The sample comprised blood.

The CDR3 here is CASSPQQGYEQFF. The CDR3 nucleotides read TGTGCCAGCAGCCCTCAACAGGGCTACGAGCAGTTCTTC. The J gene is TRBJ2-1, the V gene TRBV11-2; possibly TRBD1 for D (6 bases). The CDR3 has 13 amino acids. With 5 bases removed from V and 10 bases from J, the gap between germline ends came to 15 bases. Per germline, CDR1 SGHAT and CDR2 FQNNGV.